The T cell receptor (beta chain) described here comes from a study of OX40 agonist ivuxolimab in advanced cancers. Background on the study: An agonistic anti-OX40 (CD134) antibody, ivuxolimab, was used to treat the patients. Prior anti-PD-1, anti-PD-L1 or anti-CTLA-4 therapy did not bar entry, and around 39% had some. Whole-study findings and limits: With doses of 0.1 to 3.0 mg/kg, CD4+ and CD8+ blood T cells had undergone clonal expansion by week 6. On average, CD8+ T cells had more expanded clones than CD4+.

This CDR3 region has 14 residues. The ends lost 2 bases at V and 9 bases at J; junction bases unmatched: 4. CDR1 is LGHNA, CDR2 YSLEER, per germline. Worth noting for this clone: The antigen is unknown.

Profiling relied on immunoSEQ multiplex PCR, and the TCRdb table lists in-frame clones only, not all of them. The profile shows fewer than 50,000 clones, around 87% of them singletons. The rearrangement joins TRBV4-3 to TRBJ2-1; 10 nucleotides match TRBD1. This specimen was CD4+ or CD8+ T cells sorted from blood, taken in a trial of the OX40 agonist ivuxolimab. The TCR comes from an adult with an advanced solid tumor such as melanoma, head and neck, liver or kidney cancer. For the CDR3, the DNA is TGCGCCAGCAGCCAACAGACAGGGGGCGTTGAGCAGTTCTTC. Translating gives CASSQQTGGVEQFF.